Listed below are T cell receptor beta chains from one sample, sequenced in a study of blood T cell repertoires in COVID-19. The data were produced by immunoSEQ multiplex PCR, yet TCRdb's version contains in-frame clones alone and is incomplete. This table holds 350,000 to 450,000 clones, about 90% found once. The source material was peripheral blood. Every receptor here comes from a woman in her fifties or sixties with COVID-19, enrolled during active disease. Both conserved end residues are part of each CDR3. D genes are given only for firm matches. The size field is filled for only some rows; it gives once, few, many or a size class.

clone size,V gene,J gene,D gene,CDR3 protein,CDR3 DNA
.,TRBV6-5,TRBJ1-5,.,CASSRGTGGSQPQHF,TGTGCCAGCTCAAGGGGGACGGGAGGAAGTCAGCCCCAGCATTTT
once,TRBV2,TRBJ2-3,.,CASRVGGTDTQYF,TGTGCCAGCAGGGTAGGGGGCACAGATACGCAGTATTTT
few,TRBV7-2,TRBJ1-2,.,CASRLQAIPYGYTF,TGTGCCAGCAGACTACAGGCGATACCCTATGGCTACACCTTC
.,TRBV6-2/TRBV6-3,TRBJ1-6,.,CASSYGVQVSPLHF,TGTGCCAGCAGTTACGGGGTACAGGTCTCACCCCTCCACTTT
few,TRBV5-4,TRBJ1-2,.,CASKGTGDGYTF,TGTGCCAGCAAGGGTACAGGAGATGGCTACACCTTC
.,TRBV7-2,TRBJ2-5,TRBD2,CASSLAGGRETQYF,TGTGCCAGCAGCCTAGCGGGGGGGCGGGAGACCCAGTACTTC
.,TRBV3-1/TRBV3-2,TRBJ2-3,.,CASSPGLGSTDTQYF,TGTGCCAGCAGCCCAGGGTTGGGGAGCACAGATACGCAGTATTTT
.,TRBV5-1,TRBJ1-2,TRBD1,CASSGGTGSGYTF,TGCGCCAGCAGCGGAGGGACAGGGTCTGGCTACACCTTC
.,TRBV28,TRBJ1-5,.,CASSSRWDTSNQPQHF,TGTGCCAGCAGTTCCCGGTGGGACACTAGCAATCAGCCCCAGCATTTT
.,TRBV19,TRBJ1-4,.,CASSIGRANPNEKLFF,TGTGCCAGTAGTATTGGCAGGGCGAATCCTAATGAAAAACTGTTTTTT
.,TRBV4-1,TRBJ2-1,TRBD2,CASNARWPSGGNSYNEQFF,TGCGCCAGCAACGCTAGGTGGCCTAGCGGGGGGAACTCCTACAATGAGCAGTTCTTC
once,TRBV30,TRBJ1-1,.,CAWIPRPPFF,TGTGCCTGGATACCGCGTCCTCCTTTCTTT
.,TRBV14,TRBJ2-1,.,CASSQVRYNEQFF,TGTGCCAGCAGCCAAGTCCGCTACAATGAGCAGTTCTTC
.,TRBV6-1,TRBJ1-5,.,CASSTGPRGPQHF,TGTGCCAGCAGTACAGGGCCCCGAGGGCCCCAGCATTTT
.,TRBV27,TRBJ1-2,TRBD1,CASSPLEGQGYGYTF,TGTGCCAGCAGTCCTCTCGAGGGACAGGGCTATGGCTACACCTTC
.,TRBV3-1/TRBV3-2,TRBJ1-4,TRBD1,CASSYPTGRGEKLFF,TGTGCCAGCAGTTATCCGACAGGGAGAGGTGAAAAACTGTTTTTT
.,TRBV11-2,TRBJ1-1,TRBD1,CASSLGGQGNTEAFF,TGTGCCAGCAGCTTAGGTGGACAGGGGAACACTGAAGCTTTCTTT
.,TRBV28,TRBJ1-2,.,CASTPSGIIYGYTF,TGTGCCAGCACCCCGTCGGGGATTATCTATGGCTACACCTTC
.,TRBV18,TRBJ1-3,TRBD1,CASSGSTGTGNTIYF,TGTGCCAGCTCAGGATCGACAGGGACTGGAAACACCATATATTTT
.,TRBV7-3,TRBJ2-3,TRBD2,CASSLLISGGSTDTQYF,TGTGCCAGCAGCTTGTTGATCTCGGGAGGGAGCACAGATACGCAGTATTTT
.,TRBV30,TRBJ2-2,.,CAWARAGELFF,TGTGCCTGGGCCCGGGCCGGGGAGCTGTTTTTT
.,TRBV28,TRBJ2-7,.,CASSINYEQYF,TGTGCCAGCAGTATCAACTACGAGCAGTACTTC
.,TRBV15,TRBJ1-1,.,CATSGVLSEAFF,TGTGCCACCAGCGGAGTCCTATCTGAAGCTTTCTTT